This T cell receptor beta chain was profiled in a study of shared clonotypes between healthy human individuals. Looking at the study overall: Researchers assigned three CD4 naive, three CD4 memory, two CD8 naive and one CD8 memory plate to each donor.

The donor cohort consisted entirely of Caucasian adults residing in Nashville, Tennessee. The germline V gene has CDR1 MNHEY and CDR2 SMNVEV (reference sequence). The CDR3 has 14 residues if both end residues are counted. Investigators spread the genomic DNA of each subset evenly over several immunoSEQ plates. The protocol was immunoSEQ multiplex PCR, while the TCRdb copy is restricted to in-frame clones and leaves out a portion. The sample lists 2 million to 2.5 million clones, around 92% occurring once. To note about this clone: The DNA is omitted, as the CDR3 cannot be located on it reliably, and the CDR3 follows TCRdb's listing.

V usage is TRBV27 and J usage is TRBJ2-7; the D call TRBD1 from the table was never checked on the DNA. The sequenced material came from naive CD4+ T cells from PBMCs. Sample subset: CD45RA+ positively selected. The source of this sequence is a man younger than 35 in good health. Some clones in this sample may be carry-over from other donors' samples. This CDR3 reads CASSSSTGTYEQYF.